The source of this T cell receptor (beta chain) is a study of identical twins. Overall study findings and caveats: Cord blood beta clonotypes present at high abundance carried fewer insertions; no such pattern appeared in memory repertoires. Within monozygotic twins, out-of-frame TCR alpha sharing was underestimated by the models.

The CDR3 runs to 13 residues. Per germline, CDR1 SGHAT and CDR2 FQNNGV. With 5 bases clipped from V and 7 bases from J, the junction kept 7 bases outside the gene matches. A template switching step contributed a universal primer site, while unique molecular identifiers were present in the cDNA. One entry per CDR3 protein, called by TCRdb with MiXCR from the 5' RACE reads. The table has fewer than 650,000 distinct CDR3 sequences, 9.6% seen once; the top ten hold approximately 3.2%. This clonotype has just a few counts. Its antigen is currently unknown. All donors were healthy Caucasians. These same records also appear under a second study, on yellow fever vaccine responses in identical twins.

The source of this sequence is a young woman in good health. Sequenced sample: PBMCs. The chain recombines TRBV11-2 with TRBJ1-1, with TRBD1 identical over 7 bases. In DNA, the CDR3 is TGTGCCAGCAGCGTACAGACAGGGATTGAAGCTTTCTTT. Translation gives CASSVQTGIEAFF.